This TCR beta chain was recorded in a study of blood T cell repertoires in COVID-19 (dated by TCRdb to the early 2020s). Notes on the research overall: Samples covering the acute and convalescent phases of COVID-19 were provided by collaborators in the United States, Italy and Spain. The repertoires were released in a freely available public database intended as a resource for research on the immune response to SARS-CoV-2. HLA class I and class II types, where available, came from metadata supplied by the sample provider rather than from assay-based typing. Deeply sampled blood TCRbeta repertoires from subjects exposed to, actively infected with, or recovered from COVID-19 were included in the dataset. The material from the prospective study consisted of cDNA or gDNA derived from T cells, B-cell-depleted T cells, or PBMCs. Nearly every sample came with metadata listing a de-identified subject ID, COVID-19 status, age in years and sex. The samples were drawn from two sources: the first 160 participants of the ongoing ImmuneRACE study, and 1,000 to 1,500 subjects contributed by 6 global collaborators.

A remark on this clone: The specificity of this receptor is unknown. Per-base qualities were not stored, and no clone one base away is much larger.

Beyond this particular receptor, the publication reports: Clinical and demographic metadata were provided uncurated, with the amount varying by source and participant.

TCRbeta CDR3 regions were amplified from genomic DNA by means of the immunoSEQ Assay, a bias-controlled multiplex PCR. In the paper's pipeline: The number of nucleated cells in each sample was estimated from the amplification of reference gene primers within the assay. To quantify the absolute abundance of each unique TCRbeta CDR3 rearrangement, sequence reads were collapsed and filtered. For each sample, productive Simpson clonality was calculated as the square root of Simpson's diversity index over productive rearrangements. Imported from immuneACCESS, the table was reduced by TCRdb to in-frame sequences with V and J called. These copies leave out some clones; in studies compared against another copy, an unresolved V gene accounts for under half, and the cause of the remainder is not known. That table furnishes V, J and clone size, whereas the DNA furnished D and trimming. The sample profile shows some 98,000 clones; approximately 80% of them were found once. The ten largest clones take up 15% to 20% of the sample.

Each collaborating institution followed its own protocols to collect whole blood in K2EDTA tubes. For TCRbeta analysis, collaborators shipped samples in one of three forms: frozen whole blood, isolated PBMCs, or DNA extracted from either of those sample types. The V end gives up 3 bases and the J end 6 bases, leaving 11 bases in the junction not matched to a gene. CDR1 and CDR2 were assigned from the germline V gene as MDHEN and SYDVKM. The CDR3 sequence holds 16 residues, the cysteine and phenylalanine included. Of the read, only the CDR3 DNA is kept; its 48 bases are in frame from base 1. The sequence was obtained from a human donor in a cohort sampled during active COVID-19. Input material: peripheral blood. The chain employs TRBV28 and TRBJ1-2; the junction holds 9 bases that match TRBD1. The nucleotide sequence reads as follows: TGTGCCAGCAGTTTGGGAGGGACAGGGCAAATTAATGGCTACACCTTC. Its translation is CASSLGGTGQINGYTF.